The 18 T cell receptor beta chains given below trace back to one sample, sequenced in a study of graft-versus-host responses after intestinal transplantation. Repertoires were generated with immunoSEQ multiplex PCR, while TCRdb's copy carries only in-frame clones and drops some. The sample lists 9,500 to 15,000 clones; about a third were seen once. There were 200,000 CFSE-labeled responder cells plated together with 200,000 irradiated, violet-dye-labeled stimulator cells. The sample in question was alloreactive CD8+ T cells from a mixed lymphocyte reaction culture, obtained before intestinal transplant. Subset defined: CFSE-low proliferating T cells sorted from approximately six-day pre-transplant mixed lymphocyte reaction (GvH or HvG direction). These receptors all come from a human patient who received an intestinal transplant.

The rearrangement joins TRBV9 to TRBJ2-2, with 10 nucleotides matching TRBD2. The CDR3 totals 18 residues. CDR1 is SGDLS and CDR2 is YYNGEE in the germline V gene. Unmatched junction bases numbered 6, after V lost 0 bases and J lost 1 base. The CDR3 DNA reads TGTGCCAGCAGCGTAGTAGTAGCGGGAGGCTGGAACACCGGGGAGCTGTTTTTT. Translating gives CASSVVVAGGWNTGELFF.

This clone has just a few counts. The CDR3 DNA reads as TGTGCCAGCAGTTTTGGGACAGGGGCCTGGGAGCAGTACTTC. It is translated as CASSFGTGAWEQYF. The genes are TRBV27 and TRBJ2-7; 10 nucleotides align to TRBD1. The germline V gene encodes CDR1 MNHEY and CDR2 SMNVEV (reference sequence). The CDR3 has 14 amino acids. V dropped 3 bases and J dropped 7; count of bases not matched to a gene: 6.

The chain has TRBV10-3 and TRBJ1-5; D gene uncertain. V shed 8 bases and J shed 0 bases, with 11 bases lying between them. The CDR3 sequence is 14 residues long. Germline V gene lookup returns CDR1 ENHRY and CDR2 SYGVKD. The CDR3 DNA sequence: TGTGCCATCGGACGATGGGGTAGCAATCAGCCCCAGCATTTT. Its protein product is CAIGRWGSNQPQHF.

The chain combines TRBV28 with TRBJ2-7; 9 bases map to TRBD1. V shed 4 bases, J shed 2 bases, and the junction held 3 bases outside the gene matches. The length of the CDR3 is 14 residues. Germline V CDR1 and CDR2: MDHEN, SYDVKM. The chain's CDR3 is CASSSGTGPYEQYF. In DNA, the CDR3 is TGTGCCAGCAGTTCCGGGACAGGGCCCTACGAGCAGTACTTC.

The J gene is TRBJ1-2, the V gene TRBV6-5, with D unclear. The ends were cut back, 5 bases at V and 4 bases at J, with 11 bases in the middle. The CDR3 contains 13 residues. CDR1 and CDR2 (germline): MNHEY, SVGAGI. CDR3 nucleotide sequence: TGTGCCAGCAGTGTGGGCAGGACCTATGGCTACACCTTC. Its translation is CASSVGRTYGYTF.

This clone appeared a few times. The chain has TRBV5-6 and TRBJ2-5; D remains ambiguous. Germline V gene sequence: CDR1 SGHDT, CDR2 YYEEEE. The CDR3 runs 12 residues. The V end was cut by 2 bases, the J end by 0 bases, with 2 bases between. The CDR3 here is CASSFDQETQYF. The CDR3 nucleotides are TGTGCCAGCAGCTTCGACCAAGAGACCCAGTACTTC. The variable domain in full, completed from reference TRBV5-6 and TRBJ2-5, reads DAGVTQSPTHLIKTRGQQVTLRCSPKSGHDTVSWYQQALGQGPQFIFQYYEEEERQRGNFPDRFSGHQFPNYSSELNVNALLLGDSALYLCASSFDQETQYFGPGTRLLVL.

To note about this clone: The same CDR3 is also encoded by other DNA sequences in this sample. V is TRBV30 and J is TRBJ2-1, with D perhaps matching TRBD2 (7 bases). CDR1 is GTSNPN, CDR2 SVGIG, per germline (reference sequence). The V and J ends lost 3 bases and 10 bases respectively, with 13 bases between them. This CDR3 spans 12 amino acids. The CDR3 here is CAWREGGGEQFF. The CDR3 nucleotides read TGTGCCTGGAGGGAGGGGGGGGGCGAGCAGTTCTTC. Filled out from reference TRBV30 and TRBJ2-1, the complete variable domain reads SQTIHQWPATLVQPVGSPLSLECTVEGTSNPNLYWYRQAAGRGLQLLFYSVGIGQISSEVPQNLSASRPQDRQFILSSKKLLLSDSGFYLCAWREGGGEQFFGPGTRLTVL.

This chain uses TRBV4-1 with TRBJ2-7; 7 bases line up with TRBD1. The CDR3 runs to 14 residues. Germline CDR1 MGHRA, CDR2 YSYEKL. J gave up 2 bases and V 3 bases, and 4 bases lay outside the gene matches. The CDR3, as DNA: TGCGCCAGCAGCCAGGGGGACAGTACCTACGAGCAGTACTTC. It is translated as CASSQGDSTYEQYF.

The CDR3 nucleotides read TGTGCCAGCAGCGTCGCGGGAGGGCCTTCCGGGGAGCTGTTTTTT. Protein sequence: CASSVAGGPSGELFF. This rearrangement joins TRBV9 to TRBJ2-2; TRBD2 matches 9 bases. The length of the CDR3 is 15 residues. Per the germline V gene, CDR1 is SGDLS and CDR2 is YYNGEE. V gave up 2 bases and J gave up 6 bases; unmatched junction bases: 5. The full variable domain, with the rest looked up from reference TRBV9 and TRBJ2-2, is DSGVTQTPKHLITATGQRVTLRCSPRSGDLSVYWYQQSLDQGLQFLIQYYNGEERAKGNILERFSAQQFPDLHSELNLSSLELGDSALYFCASSVAGGPSGELFFGEGSRLTVL.

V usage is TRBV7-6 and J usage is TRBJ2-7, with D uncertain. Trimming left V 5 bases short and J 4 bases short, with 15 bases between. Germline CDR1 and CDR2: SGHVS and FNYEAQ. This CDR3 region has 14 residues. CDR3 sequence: CASSLASKDYEQYF. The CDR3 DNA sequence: TGTGCCAGCAGCCTCGCCTCGAAGGATTACGAGCAGTACTTC.

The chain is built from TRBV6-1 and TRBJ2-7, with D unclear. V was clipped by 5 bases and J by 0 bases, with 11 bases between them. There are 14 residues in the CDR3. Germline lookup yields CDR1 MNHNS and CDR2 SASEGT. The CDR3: CASSPDENSYEQYF. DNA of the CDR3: TGTGCCAGCAGTCCCGACGAGAACTCCTACGAGCAGTACTTC.

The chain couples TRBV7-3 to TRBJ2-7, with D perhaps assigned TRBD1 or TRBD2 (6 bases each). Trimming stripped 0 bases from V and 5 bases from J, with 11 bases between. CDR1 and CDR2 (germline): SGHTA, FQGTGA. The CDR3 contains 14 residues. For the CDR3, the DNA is TGTGCCAGCAGCTTAACAGGGGGGCCAGACGAGCAGTACTTC. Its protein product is CASSLTGGPDEQYF.

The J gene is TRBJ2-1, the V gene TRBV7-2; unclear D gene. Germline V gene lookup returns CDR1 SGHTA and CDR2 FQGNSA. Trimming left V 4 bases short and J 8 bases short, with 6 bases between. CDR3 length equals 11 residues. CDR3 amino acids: CASSSSYEQFF. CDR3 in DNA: TGTGCCAGCAGCTCCTCGTATGAGCAGTTCTTC.

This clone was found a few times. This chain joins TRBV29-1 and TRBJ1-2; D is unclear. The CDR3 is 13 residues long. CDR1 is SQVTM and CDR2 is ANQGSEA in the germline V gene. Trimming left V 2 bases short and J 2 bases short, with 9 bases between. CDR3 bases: TGCAGCGTTGAATGGCCGGCAAACTATGGCTACACCTTC. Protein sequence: CSVEWPANYGYTF.

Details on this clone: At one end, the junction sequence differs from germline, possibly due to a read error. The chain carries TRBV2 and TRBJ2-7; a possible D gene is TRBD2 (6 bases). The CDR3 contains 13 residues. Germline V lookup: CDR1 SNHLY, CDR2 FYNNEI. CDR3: CASSELTTGEQCF. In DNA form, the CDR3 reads TGTGCCAGCAGTGAACTGACCACGGGGGAGCAGTGCTTC.

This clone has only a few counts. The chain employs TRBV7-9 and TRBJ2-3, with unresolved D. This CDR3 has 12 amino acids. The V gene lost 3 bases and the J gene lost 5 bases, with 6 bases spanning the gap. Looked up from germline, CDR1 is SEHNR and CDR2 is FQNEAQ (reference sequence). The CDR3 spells CASSLAEDTQYF. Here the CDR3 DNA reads TGTGCCAGCAGCTTGGCCGAAGATACGCAGTATTTT.

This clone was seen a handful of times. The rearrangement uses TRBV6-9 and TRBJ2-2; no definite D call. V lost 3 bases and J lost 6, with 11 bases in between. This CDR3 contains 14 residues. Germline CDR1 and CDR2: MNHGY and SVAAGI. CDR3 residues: CASSYYRLAGELFF. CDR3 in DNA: TGTGCCAGCAGTTACTATCGCCTAGCCGGGGAGCTGTTTTTT.

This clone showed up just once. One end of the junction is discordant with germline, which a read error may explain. DNA of the CDR3: TGCGCCAGCAGCCAAGATCGGGTTACTACCAGCTACGAGCAGTACTTC. Its protein product is CASSQDRVTTSYEQYF. The chain couples TRBV11-2 to TRBJ2-7; D unresolved. The germline CDR1 and CDR2 sequences are SGHAT and FQNNGV. CDR3 length: 16 amino acids.